The 14 T cell receptor beta chains below all came from one sample that was sequenced in a study of blood T cell repertoires in COVID-19. The method was immunoSEQ multiplex PCR; TCRdb's version includes in-frame clones alone and lacks a portion of them. The table includes about 76,000 clones, about 85% detected once. The sample taken for sequencing was peripheral blood. The receptors shown here come from a man aged 55 to 70 with COVID-19, enrolled during active disease.

The genes are TRBV24-1 and TRBJ2-2; tentatively, D is TRBD2 (7 bases). The germline gives CDR1 KGHDR, CDR2 SFDVKD. V dropped 2 bases and J dropped 1 base, with 16 bases sitting between them. This CDR3 spans 18 amino acids. In nucleotides, the CDR3 is TGTGCCACCAGTGATTCGGTTGGGGGGGGCAGGAACACCGGGGAGCTGTTTTTT. Its protein product is CATSDSVGGGRNTGELFF.

The gene calls are TRBV11-2 and TRBJ2-3; TRBD2 aligns across 9 bases. From germline, CDR1 is SGHAT and CDR2 FQNNGV. There are 17 residues in the CDR3. V was pared by 3 bases and J by 2 bases, with 9 bases of the junction left unmatched. CDR3 in DNA: TGTGCCAGCAGCTTTTATAGCGGGAGCACCTTCACAGATACGCAGTATTTT. It codes for CASSFYSGSTFTDTQYF.

This clone was recorded only once. The genes are TRBV10-3 and TRBJ2-1, with unresolved D. Germline lookup yields CDR1 ENHRY and CDR2 SYGVKD. The CDR3 spans 15 residues. Trimming stripped 3 bases from V and 0 bases from J, with 9 bases between. CDR3: CAISENPSSYNEQFF. Written as DNA, the CDR3 is TGTGCCATCAGTGAAAATCCGAGCTCCTACAATGAGCAGTTCTTC.

The gene calls are TRBV27 and TRBJ2-3; D call uncertain. The germline CDR1 and CDR2 sequences are MNHEY and SMNVEV (reference sequence). The CDR3 is 14 amino acids. The V gene lost 5 bases and the J gene lost 1 base, with 10 bases spanning the gap. The CDR3 DNA reads as TGTGCCAGCAGTCCGCGGATCGGCACAGATACGCAGTATTTT. It is translated as CASSPRIGTDTQYF.

This clone was counted a single time. The J gene is TRBJ2-7, the V gene TRBV7-6; TRBD1 matches 10 bases. The CDR3 extends over 15 amino acids. V gave up 4 bases and J gave up 2 bases; unmatched junction bases: 5. From germline, CDR1 is SGHVS and CDR2 FNYEAQ. CDR3 residues: CASSSTGGYTYEQYF. The CDR3 bases are TGTGCCAGCAGCTCGACAGGGGGCTATACCTACGAGCAGTACTTC.

The CDR3 DNA reads TGCACCAGCAGCCGACGGGACAGGGGACCCCACGAGCAGTACTTC. Translation: CTSSRRDRGPHEQYF. The chain has TRBV1 and TRBJ2-7; the D segment call TRBD1 is taken from the table without a DNA check. TRBV1 is a pseudogene locus. CDR3 length: 15 amino acids.

The chain combines TRBV30 with TRBJ1-1, with 9 bases that match TRBD1. Unmatched junction bases numbered 2, after V lost 1 base and J lost 5 bases. The CDR3 is 13 amino acids. CDR1 is GTSNPN, CDR2 SVGIG, per germline (reference sequence). The CDR3, as DNA: TGTGCCTGGAGTGCGACAGGGGGAACTGAAGCTTTCTTT. Translated, it gives CAWSATGGTEAFF.

This chain links TRBV6-5 with TRBJ1-2, with 9 bases aligning to TRBD1. CDR1 is MNHEY and CDR2 is SVGAGI in the germline V gene. There are 12 residues in the CDR3. V trimming: 8 bases; J trimming: 6 bases; junction bases outside the gene matches: 4. The CDR3 sequence: CASPGQGDGYTF. The CDR3 DNA sequence: TGTGCCAGCCCGGGACAGGGAGATGGCTACACCTTC.

This clone was found a few times. This chain joins TRBV29-1 and TRBJ2-7; D gene ambiguous. This CDR3 has 11 amino acids. Germline-derived CDR1 and CDR2 are SQVTM and ANQGSEA. V gave up 2 bases and J gave up 2 bases, with 4 bases separating them. The CDR3 protein is CSVERAYEQYF. Here the CDR3 DNA reads TGCAGCGTTGAACGGGCCTACGAGCAGTACTTC.

In the case of this clone: The same CDR3 is also encoded by other DNA sequences in this sample. This chain links TRBV7-9 with TRBJ2-2, with D possibly being TRBD1 (5 bases). Between the trimmed V and J ends, which lost 5 bases and 1 base, there was a span of 11 bases. The germline V gene has CDR1 SEHNR and CDR2 FQNEAQ (reference sequence). The CDR3 has 15 amino acids. CDR3 sequence: CASSLGQGNTGELFF. The CDR3 DNA reads TGTGCCAGCAGCCTCGGGCAGGGGAACACCGGGGAGCTGTTTTTT.

J is TRBJ2-2 and V is TRBV24-1, with 12 bases aligning to TRBD2. V was clipped by 5 bases and J by 5 bases; unmatched bases: 8. Germline V CDR1 and CDR2: KGHDR, SFDVKD. This CDR3 is 17 amino acids long. CDR3 in amino acids: CATSALTSGGRTGELFF. The CDR3 DNA follows: TGTGCCACCAGTGCCCTTACTAGCGGGGGGCGTACCGGGGAGCTGTTTTTT.

This clone appeared a single time. V and J are TRBV2 and TRBJ1-2; maybe TRBD1 (5 bases). Germline V gives CDR1 SNHLY, CDR2 FYNNEI. The V end lost 7 bases, the J end lost 2 bases, and 8 bases lay between the germline ends. This CDR3 is built from 12 residues. This CDR3 is CASTSGNYGYTF. The DNA of the CDR3 is TGTGCCAGCACTTCAGGGAACTATGGCTACACCTTC.

The chain carries TRBV9 and TRBJ1-2, with unresolved D. This CDR3 has 12 residues. Trimming removed 0 bases at V and 5 bases at J, with 5 bases between. CDR1 is SGDLS, CDR2 YYNGEE, per germline. CDR3 amino acids: CASSVAFYGYTF. DNA of the CDR3: TGTGCCAGCAGCGTAGCCTTTTATGGCTACACCTTC.

The V and J genes are TRBV2 and TRBJ1-1; D is unresolved. Germline CDR1 and CDR2: SNHLY and FYNNEI. CDR3 length: 14 amino acids. V was pared by 7 bases and J by 4 bases, with 16 bases between. Here the CDR3 DNA reads TGTGCCAGCACCCACCCCGGGAGGTCCACTGAAGCTTTCTTT. Translated: CASTHPGRSTEAFF.